Presented here are 19 T cell receptor beta chains from one specimen sequenced in a study of PD-1 blockade in classical Hodgkin lymphoma. Every patient was affected by relapse after autologous stem cell transplantation, while exposure to brentuximab vedotin was not uniform. Clones were sequenced by immunoSEQ multiplex PCR, and TCRdb holds only the in-frame ones, with some missing. Seen here are more than 90,000 clones, around 89% observed once, and the top ten hold about 7.1%. Source: peripheral blood mononuclear cells (PBMCs), taken before the second cycle of nivolumab. These receptors all come from a human donor with classical Hodgkin lymphoma.

The rearrangement links TRBV7-2 to TRBJ2-7, with 11 bases aligning to TRBD2. V shed 5 bases, J shed 2 bases, and the junction held 5 bases outside the gene matches. The CDR3 is made up of 15 amino acids. Germline CDR1 SGHTA, CDR2 FQGNSA. In nucleotides, the CDR3 is TGTGCCAGCAGCAGACTAGCGGGGAGGACCTACGAGCAGTACTTC. Translation: CASSRLAGRTYEQYF.

This rearrangement joins TRBV7-2 to TRBJ2-1; the match to TRBD1 covers 8 bases. This CDR3 spans 13 amino acids. V lost 6 bases, J lost 12 bases, and 10 bases stayed unmatched. Germline V gene lookup returns CDR1 SGHTA and CDR2 FQGNSA. CDR3 in amino acids: CASRQTRDRRQFF. The CDR3 DNA follows: TGTGCCAGCAGACAGACCCGGGACAGGAGGCAGTTCTTC.

The genes are TRBV28 and TRBJ1-2; possibly TRBD1 for D (5 bases). The V and J ends lost 3 bases and 11 bases respectively, with 19 bases between them. Germline V gene data show CDR1 as MDHEN and CDR2 as SYDVKM. This CDR3 comprises 14 residues. CDR3 loop: CASSFPRNLGVYTF. In DNA, the CDR3 is TGTGCCAGCAGTTTTCCGAGGAATCTGGGGGTGTACACCTTC.

The CDR3 coding sequence is TGTGCCAGCAGTGAAGCGCACGGGACAGGGGGCTTTTCGGGGAACACTGAAGCTTTCTTT. This gives the protein CASSEAHGTGGFSGNTEAFF. V gene TRBV2 combines with J gene TRBJ1-1; 12 nucleotides align to TRBD1. Germline V gene data show CDR1 as SNHLY and CDR2 as FYNNEI. V lost 0 bases to trimming and J lost 1 base; unmatched junction nucleotides: 12. This CDR3 has 20 amino acids.

This clone was counted once. The genes are TRBV6-1 and TRBJ2-3; no clear D gene. Germline-derived CDR1 and CDR2 are MNHNS and SASEGT. The CDR3 has 13 residues. V shed 7 bases and J shed 3 bases, with 11 bases lying between them. CDR3 sequence reads: CASTDASTDTQYF. The CDR3 DNA sequence: TGTGCCAGCACGGATGCGTCAACAGATACGCAGTATTTT.

The chain links TRBV11-2 to TRBJ2-7; D is tentatively TRBD1 or TRBD2 (5 bases each). This CDR3 is built from 13 residues. V lost 6 bases and J lost 4, with 13 bases in between. Per germline, CDR1 SGHAT and CDR2 FQNNGV. The CDR3 loop reads CASSLSGPYEQYF. The DNA of the CDR3 is TGTGCCAGCAGTCTCTCGGGGCCTTACGAGCAGTACTTC.

The gene calls are TRBV9 and TRBJ2-3; TRBD2 matches at 10 bases. With 0 bases clipped from V and 0 bases from J, the junction kept 16 bases outside the gene matches. Germline CDR1 and CDR2: SGDLS and YYNGEE. The CDR3 is 21 amino acids. The CDR3 region is CASSVVRTSGLLTSSTDTQYF. CDR3 nucleotide sequence: TGTGCCAGCAGCGTAGTGAGGACTAGCGGACTACTGACCTCTAGCACAGATACGCAGTATTTT.

With respect to this clone: The identical CDR3 is also encoded by other nucleotide sequences in the sample. The V and J genes are TRBV4-1 and TRBJ2-1; D not certain. This CDR3 is built from 16 residues. V was trimmed by 1 base and J by 0 bases, leaving 10 bases between them. The germline V gene encodes CDR1 MGHRA and CDR2 YSYEKL. CDR3 in DNA: TGCGCCAGCAGCCAAGTTGATATACTCTCCTACAATGAGCAGTTCTTC. Its protein is CASSQVDILSYNEQFF.

V and J are TRBV5-1 and TRBJ1-2, with a tentative D call TRBD1 (5 bases). The CDR3 is made up of 14 amino acids. Trimming shortened V by 0 bases and J by 3 bases, and 9 bases separated the two germline ends. Per germline, CDR1 SGHRS and CDR2 YFSETQ. CDR3: CASSLEGRDYGYTF. The CDR3 bases are TGCGCCAGCAGCTTGGAAGGCAGGGACTATGGCTACACCTTC.

The V gene is TRBV15, the J gene TRBJ2-1, with D possibly called TRBD1 or TRBD2 (6 bases each). This CDR3 has 15 amino acids. The V and J ends lost 0 bases and 6 bases respectively, with 12 bases between them. The germline gives CDR1 LNHNV, CDR2 YYDKDF (reference sequence). The CDR3 spells CATSRDLGGGNEQFF. The DNA of the CDR3 is TGTGCCACCAGCAGAGATCTCGGAGGGGGCAATGAGCAGTTCTTC.

V and J are TRBV2 and TRBJ1-3, with 9 bases aligning to TRBD1. CDR3 length: 15 amino acids. J was trimmed by 7 bases and V by 4 bases; bases with no gene match: 8. CDR1 SNHLY and CDR2 FYNNEI come from the germline V gene. DNA of the CDR3: TGTGCCAGCAGTGTGGGGGCGGGACAGGGCAACACCATATATTTT. Protein product: CASSVGAGQGNTIYF.

V gene TRBV30 combines with J gene TRBJ1-1; weak D call: TRBD1 (6 bases). The CDR3 spans 13 residues. Germline V gives CDR1 GTSNPN, CDR2 SVGIG (reference sequence). V was cut by 0 bases and J by 4 bases, with 9 bases left in between. The CDR3 DNA follows: TGTGCCTGGAGTGTACAGGGATCCACTGAAGCTTTCTTT. Residues: CAWSVQGSTEAFF.

Of note for this clone: A junction boundary mismatches the germline segment, possibly from a read error. The rearrangement uses TRBV11-2 and TRBJ2-7; 10 bases are shared with TRBD1. The CDR3 is made up of 17 amino acids. Germline lookup yields CDR1 SGHAT and CDR2 FQNNGV. The CDR3 nucleotides read TGTACCAGCAGCTTAGGGGAGGGACAGGGGATTTCCTACGAGCAGTACTTC. It codes for CTSSLGEGQGISYEQYF. The whole variable domain, remainder taken from reference TRBV11-2 and TRBJ2-7, is EAGVAQSPRYKIIEKRQSVAFWCNPISGHATLYWYQQILGQGPKLLIQFQNNGVVDDSQLPKDRFSAERLKGVDSTLKIQPAKLEDSAVYLCTSSLGEGQGISYEQYFGPGTRLTVT.

The V gene is TRBV7-6, the J gene TRBJ2-3, with TRBD2 identical over 10 bases. CDR1 SGHVS and CDR2 FNYEAQ come from the germline V gene. This CDR3 contains 15 residues. V lost 5 bases and J lost 4; bases outside the gene matches: 6. This CDR3 reads CASSTAGGRADTQYF. CDR3 nucleotides: TGTGCCAGCAGCACAGCGGGGGGGCGGGCAGATACGCAGTATTTT. The complete variable domain, with remaining parts taken from reference TRBV7-6 and TRBJ2-3, reads GAGVSQSPRYKVTKRGQDVALRCDPISGHVSLYWYRQALGQGPEFLTYFNYEAQQDKSGLPNDRFSAERPEGSISTLTIQRTEQRDSAMYRCASSTAGGRADTQYFGPGTRLTVL.

The chain couples TRBV7-2 to TRBJ2-3, with D perhaps TRBD2 (6 bases). V was clipped by 1 base and J by 0 bases, with 8 bases between them. The CDR3 totals 15 residues. CDR1 SGHTA and CDR2 FQGNSA come from the germline V gene. The DNA of the CDR3 is TGTGCCAGCAGCTTAGATGGGACTAGCACAGATACGCAGTATTTT. It translates to CASSLDGTSTDTQYF. Full variable domain (rest looked up from reference TRBV7-2 and TRBJ2-3): GAGVSQSPSNKVTEKGKDVELRCDPISGHTALYWYRQSLGQGLEFLIYFQGNSAPDKSGLPSDRFSAERTGGSVSTLTIQRTQQEDSAVYLCASSLDGTSTDTQYFGPGTRLTVL.

The J gene is TRBJ1-3, the V gene TRBV6-5; 11 positions match TRBD1. Trimming took 4 bases from V and 6 from J; bases not matched to a gene: 8. CDR1 and CDR2 (germline): MNHEY, SVGAGI. This CDR3 contains 16 residues. The CDR3 bases are TGTGCCAGCAGTTTTGCCGGGACAGGGGGGGTAAACACCATATATTTT. Protein sequence: CASSFAGTGGVNTIYF.

V and J are TRBV10-3 and TRBJ2-7, with 9 nucleotides matching TRBD2. V lost 6 bases, J lost 5 bases, and 8 bases stayed unmatched. The germline V gene has CDR1 ENHRY and CDR2 SYGVKD. This CDR3 has 14 residues. The CDR3 region is CAIRSGLAVNEQYF. The CDR3 nucleotides read TGTGCCATCAGATCGGGACTAGCTGTCAACGAGCAGTACTTC.

The CDR3 bases are TGTGCCATCAATCGGGGCACAGATACGCAGTATTTT. Translated: CAINRGTDTQYF. The V call is TRBV10-3, the J call TRBJ2-3, with D unclear. Per germline, CDR1 ENHRY and CDR2 SYGVKD. The V end lost 7 bases, the J end lost 1 base, and 6 bases lay between the germline ends. This CDR3 has 12 amino acids.

The V call is TRBV5-4, the J call TRBJ2-1, with 8 bases aligning to TRBD2. Germline V gives CDR1 SGHNT, CDR2 YYREEE (reference sequence). Germline trimming cut 4 bases from V and 2 bases from J; bases unmatched to any gene: 8. The CDR3 extends over 16 amino acids. The CDR3 bases are TGTGCCAGCAGCCCGGAACGGGGGGGCCCCTACAATGAGCAGTTCTTC. Translation gives CASSPERGGPYNEQFF. Combining the CDR3 with reference TRBV5-4 and TRBJ2-1 gives the whole variable domain ETGVTQSPTHLIKTRGQQVTLRCSSQSGHNTVSWYQQALGQGPQFIFQYYREEENGRGNFPPRFSGLQFPNYSSELNVNALELDDSALYLCASSPERGGPYNEQFFGPGTRLTVL.